The clone carrying this TCR beta chain was picked up many times. These data come from a study of CD8 T cells in ankylosing spondylitis. A single record per CDR3 protein comes from TCRdb applying MiXCR to the 5' RACE reads. The sample records roughly 240,000 distinct CDR3 sequences, about 30% being singletons. The CDR3 loop spans 11 amino acids. The V and J ends lost 2 bases and 6 bases respectively, with 7 bases between them. Germline loops: CDR1 DFQATT, CDR2 SNEGSKA (reference sequence). The source of this sequence is a male donor with ankylosing spondylitis or in good health (not recorded which). Material: blood, either unsorted or a sorted T cell fraction (not recorded which). The V call is TRBV20-1, the J call TRBJ1-1; tentatively, D is TRBD1 (6 bases). CDR3 DNA sequence: TGCAGTGCTAGAAAGGGGGCTGAAGCTTTCTTT. Translation: CSARKGAEAFF.